The 27 T cell receptor beta chains below come from one sample, sequenced in a study of T-cell memory formation after mild COVID-19 (dated by TCRdb to 2020 to 2022). The library came from 5' RACE. Sequencing instrument: Illumina NovaSeq 6000. TCRdb reran the public reads through fastp at Q25 and MiXCR, keeping productive beta chains. Each CDR3 protein appears once, grouped with its most common genes and DNA. The sample table shows about half a million distinct CDR3 sequences, and about 20% are seen once. The leading ten clones occupy roughly 12% of the sample. The source material was PBMCs or a T cell subset sorted from them (not recorded which). The receptors come from an adult woman who had mild COVID-19 (a few samples of this study predate the infection). The sample titles of this study are shuffled in the database, so cell type and time point are left out; the donor was told from shared clones.

This chain connects TRBV5-1 to TRBJ1-1; the D is unclear. Trimming cost V 4 bases and J 1 base, with 8 bases left between them. Per germline, CDR1 SGHRS and CDR2 YFSETQ. This CDR3 is 13 amino acids long. The CDR3 bases are TGCGCCAGCAGCCGTTTATCGAACACTGAAGCTTTCTTT. Amino acids: CASSRLSNTEAFF.

This clonotype was seen a handful of times. The rearrangement links TRBV5-1 to TRBJ2-5, with a tentative D call TRBD1 (5 bases). The V end was cut by 2 bases, the J end by 4 bases, with 12 bases between. The germline V gene has CDR1 SGHRS and CDR2 YFSETQ. The CDR3 runs 14 residues. CDR3 loop: CASSFTQGGETQYF. The CDR3 nucleotides read TGCGCCAGCAGCTTTACCCAGGGTGGAGAGACCCAGTACTTC.

This clonotype occurred a few times. The chain is built from TRBV7-2 and TRBJ1-4; unclear D gene. In germline, CDR1 is SGHTA, CDR2 FQGNSA. The CDR3 is 15 residues long. Trimming removed 2 bases at V and 6 bases at J, with 13 bases between. CDR3 bases: TGTGCCAGCAGCTTAACGAGGTCAGGTTATGAAAAACTGTTTTTT. Residues: CASSLTRSGYEKLFF.

Only a few counts were recorded for this clonotype. This chain links TRBV6-5 with TRBJ2-7; D possibly corresponds to TRBD1 (6 bases). This CDR3 comprises 14 residues. CDR1 and CDR2 from the germline V gene are MNHEY and SVGAGI. The V and J ends lost 0 bases and 3 bases respectively, with 9 bases between them. CDR3 nucleotides: TGTGCCAGCAGTTACTCGACGGGACACTACGAGCAGTACTTC. It codes for CASSYSTGHYEQYF.

This clonotype was picked up a small number of times. The chain links TRBV6-5 to TRBJ2-5, with TRBD2 matching over 8 bases. Germline V CDR1 and CDR2: MNHEY, SVGAGI. With 6 bases clipped from V and 5 bases from J, the junction kept 14 bases outside the gene matches. CDR3 length: 16 amino acids. The DNA for the CDR3 is TGTGCCAGCAGCTATCTTTCGGGGGGGGGTCCGGAGACCCAGTACTTC. It encodes CASSYLSGGGPETQYF.

The chain is built from TRBV4-3 and TRBJ2-1; 9 bases are shared with TRBD2. CDR3 length: 16 amino acids. Unmatched junction bases numbered 3, after V lost 1 base and J lost 2 bases. The germline CDR1 and CDR2 sequences are LGHNA and YSLEER. The CDR3, as DNA: TGCGCCAGCAGCCAAGTAGCGGGAGCCCCCTACAATGAGCAGTTCTTC. Translated, it gives CASSQVAGAPYNEQFF.

The rearrangement links TRBV7-2 to TRBJ2-2; D gene ambiguous. The germline CDR1 and CDR2 sequences are SGHTA and FQGNSA. V shed 3 bases and J shed 0 bases, with 11 bases lying between them. This CDR3 contains 16 residues. The CDR3 loop reads CASSFRVWPNTGELFF. The CDR3, as DNA: TGTGCCAGCAGCTTCCGGGTTTGGCCGAACACCGGGGAGCTGTTTTTT.

This clonotype was recorded a few times. V gene TRBV27 combines with J gene TRBJ1-1; no firm D call. This CDR3 has 13 amino acids. V shed 3 bases and J shed 3 bases, with 8 bases lying between them. Germline CDR1 is MNHEY and CDR2 is SMNVEV (reference sequence). Written as DNA, the CDR3 is TGTGCCAGCAGTTTTAATTCGGACACTGAAGCTTTCTTT. It codes for CASSFNSDTEAFF.

This clonotype was seen repeatedly, ten times or more. The rearrangement uses TRBV19 and TRBJ1-2; D gene ambiguous. CDR3 size: 14 residues. With 7 bases removed from V and 4 bases from J, the gap between germline ends came to 16 bases. The germline V gene has CDR1 LNHDA and CDR2 SQIVND (reference sequence). CDR3 bases: TGTGCCAGTATTCGTCCGGGATTGAGCTATGGCTACACCTTC. As protein: CASIRPGLSYGYTF.

This clonotype was detected only a few times. This chain connects TRBV6-6 to TRBJ2-7; 7 bases are a match to TRBD2. CDR1 and CDR2 from the germline V gene are MNHNY and SVGAGI (reference sequence). The CDR3 totals 16 residues. With V trimmed by 0 bases and J by 7 bases, 12 bases remained unmatched. The CDR3 spells CASSYSSSGTSREQYF. The DNA of the CDR3 is TGTGCCAGCAGTTACTCGAGCAGCGGGACTTCCCGGGAGCAGTACTTC.

The chain has TRBV7-2 and TRBJ2-3; TRBD2 is a possible D gene (6 bases). V lost 3 bases and J 3 bases, leaving 10 bases between the germline ends. Germline CDR1 is SGHTA and CDR2 is FQGNSA. The CDR3 totals 14 residues. This CDR3 reads CASSFPGRTDTQYF. The DNA of the CDR3 is TGTGCCAGCAGCTTCCCGGGGAGGACAGATACGCAGTATTTT.

The chain links TRBV12-3 or TRBV12-4 to TRBJ2-1, with D tentatively TRBD2 (5 bases). The CDR3 contains 14 residues. V was pared by 7 bases and J by 0 bases, with 10 bases between. CDR3 sequence: CASTEGNSYNEQFF. The CDR3, as DNA: TGTGCCAGCACCGAGGGAAACTCCTACAATGAGCAGTTCTTC.

The chain recombines TRBV20-1 with TRBJ2-3, with 7 bases that match TRBD1. This CDR3 is built from 14 residues. V lost 3 bases to trimming and J lost 5 bases; unmatched junction nucleotides: 8. Germline V gene sequence: CDR1 DFQATT, CDR2 SNEGSKA (reference sequence). The CDR3 is CSASRQGRRDTQYF. CDR3 bases: TGCAGTGCTAGCAGACAGGGCCGTAGAGATACGCAGTATTTT.

The V call is TRBV7-2, the J call TRBJ2-3, with 12 bases lining up with TRBD2. The germline V gene encodes CDR1 SGHTA and CDR2 FQGNSA. This CDR3 region has 14 residues. V lost 6 bases to trimming and J lost 8 bases; unmatched junction nucleotides: 6. The CDR3 coding sequence is TGTGCCAGCAGTTTGACTAGCGGGGGTGTTACGCAGTATTTT. It translates to CASSLTSGGVTQYF. Looking up the rest from reference TRBV7-2 and TRBJ2-3 gives the full variable domain: GAGVSQSPSNKVTEKGKDVELRCDPISGHTALYWYRQSLGQGLEFLIYFQGNSAPDKSGLPSDRFSAERTGGSVSTLTIQRTQQEDSAVYLCASSLTSGGVTQYFGPGTRLTVL.

V usage is TRBV10-3 and J usage is TRBJ1-2; 8 nucleotides agree with TRBD1. J gave up 7 bases and V 4 bases, and 5 bases lay outside the gene matches. The CDR3 spans 13 residues. From germline, CDR1 is ENHRY and CDR2 SYGVKD. The CDR3 is CAISGQGIRGYTF. The CDR3 DNA follows: TGTGCCATCAGTGGACAGGGGATTCGTGGCTACACCTTC.

To note about this clonotype: Just one base apart from a much larger clone, this may be a read error. V usage is TRBV6-5 and J usage is TRBJ2-7, with 7 bases that match TRBD1. CDR1 and CDR2 (germline): MNHEY, SVGAGI. V dropped 8 bases and J dropped 3; count of bases not matched to a gene: 10. The CDR3 runs to 14 residues. Written as DNA, the CDR3 is TGTGCCAGCCGCGTCGGGACAGTGGGCTACGAGCAGTACTTC. It codes for CASRVGTVGYEQYF.

This clonotype was observed a handful of times. The chain joins TRBV15 to TRBJ2-5, with 11 bases that match TRBD2. The CDR3 sequence is 16 residues long. The V and J ends lost 0 bases and 1 base, in that order; junction bases with no gene match: 1. Germline values: CDR1 LNHNV, CDR2 YYDKDF (reference sequence). The CDR3 DNA sequence: TGTGCCACCAGCAGAGAAACTAGCGGGAGCCAAGAGACCCAGTACTTC. Translating it yields CATSRETSGSQETQYF.

This clonotype was seen a few times. This may be a read error: a much more frequent sequence differs by one nucleotide. The chain has TRBV7-2 and TRBJ2-7; 13 bases align to TRBD2. V gave up 3 bases and J gave up 2 bases; unmatched junction bases: 1. From germline, CDR1 is SGHTA and CDR2 FQGNSA. The CDR3 has 15 residues. This chain's CDR3 is CASSFGLAGAYEQYF. The CDR3 bases are TGTGCCAGCAGCTTCGGACTAGCGGGGGCCTACGAGCAGTACTTC.

The J gene is TRBJ2-7, the V gene TRBV9, with D perhaps TRBD2 (6 bases). V was cut by 4 bases and J by 0 bases, with 14 bases left in between. The CDR3 is 15 residues long. Germline CDR1 is SGDLS and CDR2 is YYNGEE. CDR3 coding DNA: TGTGCCAGCAGCCCCTCCTGGAGGGACTCCTACGAGCAGTACTTC. This translates into CASSPSWRDSYEQYF.

This clonotype was counted between two and nine times. The rearrangement joins TRBV12-5 to TRBJ2-3, with unresolved D. Trimming took off 7 bases at V and 0 bases at J, with 8 bases between the two ends. The CDR3 is 13 residues long. Germline assignment: CDR1 LGHNT and CDR2 FRNRAP. The CDR3 is CASVEASTDTQYF. CDR3 coding DNA: TGTGCTAGTGTTGAAGCTAGCACAGATACGCAGTATTTT.

The V call is TRBV5-1, the J call TRBJ1-5; D is unclear. The length of the CDR3 is 16 residues. CDR1 and CDR2 from the germline V gene are SGHRS and YFSETQ. V was cut by 0 bases and J by 7 bases, with 17 bases left in between. The CDR3 reads CASSLDGEGNAQPQHF. CDR3 sequence (DNA): TGCGCCAGCAGCTTGGATGGGGAGGGAAACGCACAGCCCCAGCATTTT.

The chain joins TRBV5-6 to TRBJ2-7; TRBD1 aligns across 10 bases. V trimming: 3 bases; J trimming: 1 base; junction bases outside the gene matches: 4. Germline assignment: CDR1 SGHDT and CDR2 YYEEEE. CDR3 length: 15 amino acids. CDR3 sequence: CASSSLDRGSYEQYF. In DNA, the CDR3 is TGTGCCAGCAGCTCCCTGGACAGGGGGTCCTACGAGCAGTACTTC.

This clonotype has more than one count but fewer than ten. V usage is TRBV20-1 and J usage is TRBJ2-7, with D perhaps TRBD1 (6 bases). The germline V gene has CDR1 DFQATT and CDR2 SNEGSKA (reference sequence). This CDR3 spans 12 amino acids. Trimming left V 5 bases short and J 3 bases short, with 11 bases between. The CDR3 loop is CSAPGTHYEQYF. CDR3 bases: TGCAGTGCTCCCGGGACACACTACGAGCAGTACTTC.

This clonotype turned up a few times. This rearrangement joins TRBV30 to TRBJ2-3; 7 bases line up with TRBD2. Germline V gene lookup returns CDR1 GTSNPN and CDR2 SVGIG (reference sequence). The CDR3 totals 12 residues. V was pared by 5 bases and J by 9 bases, with 8 bases of the junction left unmatched. The DNA of the CDR3 is TGTGCCTGGGACGCGGGGGAGGGCACGCAGTATTTT. This codes for CAWDAGEGTQYF.

There are many counts of this clonotype. The rearrangement joins TRBV5-1 to TRBJ2-5; possible D gene TRBD2, 5 bases. Trimming left V 4 bases short and J 7 bases short, with 8 bases between. The CDR3 totals 11 residues. Germline V gene sequence: CDR1 SGHRS, CDR2 YFSETQ. The CDR3, as DNA: TGCGCCAGCAGCGAACTAGGGACCCAGTACTTC. As protein: CASSELGTQYF.

This clonotype was observed a handful of times. The chain couples TRBV4-3 to TRBJ2-5; 9 nucleotides match TRBD1. The J segment lost 2 bases and the V segment lost 4 bases, leaving 5 bases of the junction unmatched. CDR1 and CDR2 from the germline V gene are LGHNA and YSLEER. The CDR3 totals 15 residues. CDR3 residues: CASSPEQGAQETQYF. For the CDR3, the DNA is TGCGCCAGCAGCCCCGAACAGGGGGCACAAGAGACCCAGTACTTC.

This clonotype has only a few counts. As DNA, the CDR3 is TGTGCCAGCGGATCCTTTCTAGCGGGAGGTTCAAATGAGCAGTTCTTC. Protein: CASGSFLAGGSNEQFF. The rearrangement links TRBV6-2 or TRBV6-3 to TRBJ2-1; TRBD2 matches 11 bases. The V gene's germline CDR1 is MNHEY and CDR2 SVGEGT. V lost 8 bases to trimming and J lost 7 bases; unmatched junction nucleotides: 13. The CDR3 has 16 amino acids.